This is a list of T cell receptor beta chains from one sample in a study of T cells in Graves' hyperthyroidism and ophthalmopathy. TCRdb ran MiXCR on the multiplex PCR reads and lists one entry per CDR3 protein. Of 540,000 or so distinct CDR3 sequences listed, around 16% are singletons. Sequencing used blood. The receptor set was obtained from a woman aged 25 to 45 with Graves' hyperthyroidism. CDR3s include the opening cysteine and the closing phenylalanine or tryptophan. The D gene is left open where the match is weak. The size field is filled for only some rows; it gives once, few, many or a size class.

>TRBV6-2/TRBV6-3|-|-|TRBJ2-3
TGTGCCAGCCGAGAGACGCGGAGCGTCCACACAGATACGCAGTATTTT
CASRETRSVHTDTQYF
>TRBV12-3/TRBV12-4|many|TRBD1|TRBJ1-2
TGTGCCAGCAGTTTATCAGCCGGGACAGGGGCCAAGTATGGCTACACCTTC
CASSLSAGTGAKYGYTF
>TRBV6-5|few|-|TRBJ2-7
TGTGCCAGCAGTTACTTGGGGTCCAACTACGAGCAGTACTTC
CASSYLGSNYEQYF
>TRBV12-3/TRBV12-4|many|-|TRBJ2-7
TGTGCCAGCAGCGGTGCTCCGGGGAGCTCCTACGAGCAGTACTTC
CASSGAPGSSYEQYF
>TRBV10-3|-|-|TRBJ1-1
TGTGCCATCAGTGAGTCCGGGGAAAACACTGAAGCTTTCTTT
CAISESGENTEAFF
>TRBV2|many|-|TRBJ2-3
TGTGCCAGCAGTGAAGTCGATACGCAGTATTTT
CASSEVDTQYF
>TRBV12-3/TRBV12-4|many|-|TRBJ2-1
TGTGCCAGCAGGTTGGGCGGGTATACTGTCAATGAGCAGTTCTTC
CASRLGGYTVNEQFF
>TRBV19|many|-|TRBJ1-5
TGTGCCAGTAGTCCTCGACAGCTTAGCAATCAGCCCCAGCATTTT
CASSPRQLSNQPQHF
>TRBV11-2|many|-|TRBJ2-1
TGTGCCAGCAGCTTAGCAAGGTTGCAGGTCTCCTACAATGAGCAGTTCTTC
CASSLARLQVSYNEQFF
>TRBV3-1|many|TRBD2|TRBJ2-3
TGTGCCAGCAGCCAAGGCCCGGGAGGAGATACGCAGTATTTT
CASSQGPGGDTQYF
>TRBV5-1|few|-|TRBJ2-5
TGCGCCAGCAGCCCACAGGCTTTGGCACAAGAGACCCAGTACTTC
CASSPQALAQETQYF
>TRBV4-1|few|-|TRBJ1-2
TGCGCCAGCAGCCCGGGGCCGCTAAACTATGGCTACACCTTC
CASSPGPLNYGYTF
>TRBV20-1|-|-|TRBJ2-7
TGCAGTGCTAGAAACGTTATGAGACTAGTTGACGAGCAGTACTTC
CSARNVMRLVDEQYF
>TRBV19|-|-|TRBJ2-3
TGTGCCAGTAGTTTCTGGACGGAAGATACGCAGTATTTT
CASSFWTEDTQYF
>TRBV2|many|-|TRBJ1-2
TGTGCCAGCTGGGACCTCTTAGGGAGCTATGGCTACACCTTC
CASWDLLGSYGYTF
>TRBV5-1|-|TRBD2|TRBJ2-1
TGCGCCAGCAGCTTGGGAGCTGTCGGGCGGGAGGGCCGGGGTGAGCAGTTCTTC
CASSLGAVGREGRGEQFF
>TRBV5-5|-|-|TRBJ2-2
TGTGCCAGCAGCTTGGGGATTTCAGCCTCGAACACCGGGGAGCTGTTTTTT
CASSLGISASNTGELFF
>TRBV18|many|-|TRBJ2-5
TGTGCCAGCTCACCATCGACAGAAGAGACCCAGTACTTC
CASSPSTEETQYF
>TRBV11-1|-|-|TRBJ1-5
TGTGCCAGCAGCTTAGATGGGAGGGACAATCAGCCCCAGCATTTT
CASSLDGRDNQPQHF
>TRBV5-1|few|-|TRBJ2-5
TGCGCCAGCAGCTTGGAGGCTACACCTCAAGAGACCCAGTACTTC
CASSLEATPQETQYF
>TRBV13|many|-|TRBJ2-2
TGTGCCAGCAGCTTAGGGGCGGCGAGTCCCGGGGAGCTGTTTTTT
CASSLGAASPGELFF
>TRBV13|few|-|TRBJ2-5
TGTGCCAGCAGCTTTGGGCGGCGGGGCCCGGAGACCCAGTACTTC
CASSFGRRGPETQYF
>TRBV12-3/TRBV12-4|many|TRBD2|TRBJ2-1
TGTGCCAGCAGAGAACTAGCGGAGCAGTACAATGAGCAGTTCTTC
CASRELAEQYNEQFF
>TRBV6-1|few|-|TRBJ1-1
TGTGCCAGTGGAGGGCAAGGCACTGAAGCTTTCTTT
CASGGQGTEAFF
>TRBV20-1|-|TRBD2|TRBJ2-1
TGCAGTGGGGGTACTAGCGGGGCCTACAATGAGCAGTTCTTC
CSGGTSGAYNEQFF
>TRBV11-3|many|-|TRBJ2-1
TGTGCCAGCAGCTTCCCAGGACGGGCGAATGAGCAGTTCTTC
CASSFPGRANEQFF
>TRBV20-1|many|TRBD2|TRBJ2-3
TGCAGTGCCGCAGACAGAGCGGGGGCAAGCACAGATACGCAGTATTTT
CSAADRAGASTDTQYF
>TRBV15|few|-|TRBJ2-1
TGTGCCACCCACCTGGGAGGCAACTCCTACAATGAGCAGTTCTTC
CATHLGGNSYNEQFF
>TRBV14|few|TRBD1|TRBJ1-1
TGTGCCAGCAGCCTCACAGGGGGCGCGGGTAAAGCTTTCTTT
CASSLTGGAGKAFF
>TRBV10-3|many|-|TRBJ2-7
TGTGCCATCATGGAGGGGGCAGAAAACGAGCAGTACTTC
CAIMEGAENEQYF
>TRBV5-8|many|-|TRBJ2-3
TGTGCCAGCAGCTTGTATAGGACGACTAGCACAGATACGCAGTATTTT
CASSLYRTTSTDTQYF
>TRBV6-6|many|-|TRBJ1-1
TGTGCCAGCAGTTACGCGACAGTGAACACTGAAGCTTTCTTT
CASSYATVNTEAFF
>TRBV7-2|many|TRBD1|TRBJ1-4
TGTGCCAGCAGCTTGGTGACAGGGACTAATGAAAAACTGTTTTTT
CASSLVTGTNEKLFF
>TRBV10-3|few|-|TRBJ2-7
TGTGCCATCAGTGTAAGAGGCCCCGGACGGTCCGGCGGAGAGCAGTACTTC
CAISVRGPGRSGGEQYF
>TRBV6-1|few|TRBD2|TRBJ2-1
TGTGCCAGCAGTAAAGAGGAGACTAGCGTTTACAATGAGCAGTTCTTC
CASSKEETSVYNEQFF
>TRBV30|many|-|TRBJ2-1
TGTGCCTGGAGTGTAGGGGGGCCCCTTCATGAGCAGTTCTTC
CAWSVGGPLHEQFF
>TRBV29-1|-|TRBD1|TRBJ1-1
TGCAGCGCACAGGGGGAGGGAGCTTTCTTT
CSAQGEGAFF
>TRBV15|few|TRBD1|TRBJ1-1
TGTGCCACCAGCAGAGACGGGTCGACAGGGGATAACACTGAAGCTTTCTTT
CATSRDGSTGDNTEAFF
>TRBV6-2/TRBV6-3|-|TRBD2|TRBJ2-3
TGTGCCAGCAGGAGTCCAATAGCGGGAGATACGCAGTATTTT
CASRSPIAGDTQYF
>TRBV28|few|-|TRBJ1-5
TGTGCCACGCGGGGGGGGAGCGATCAGCCCCAGCATTTT
CATRGGSDQPQHF
>TRBV11-2|-|TRBD1|TRBJ1-5
TGTGCCAGCAGCATACCCGGGACAGGGGACAATCAGCCCCAGCATTTT
CASSIPGTGDNQPQHF
>TRBV19|-|TRBD1|TRBJ1-4
TGTGCCAGTAGCCGAGGACAGGGGGCTAATGAAAAACTGTTTTTT
CASSRGQGANEKLFF
>TRBV10-3|many|TRBD1|TRBJ1-2
TGTGCCATCAGTGAGCCCCCTGACAGGGTTAACTATGGCTACACCTTC
CAISEPPDRVNYGYTF
>TRBV6-1|-|TRBD1|TRBJ1-5
TGTGCCAGCAGAAAACAGGGGGGGAGCAATCAGCCCCAGCATTTT
CASRKQGGSNQPQHF
>TRBV5-4|-|-|TRBJ1-2
TGTGCCAGCAGCCCCTTGGGGACAAACTTCTATGGCTACACCTTC
CASSPLGTNFYGYTF
>TRBV7-2|few|-|TRBJ1-4
TGTGCCAGCAGCGAGGCAGCCCGCGCAGGAAAACTGTTTTTT
CASSEAARAGKLFF
>TRBV20-1|many|TRBD1|TRBJ2-7
TGCAGTGCTAGAGATTGGGGACAGGGGAGTTCCTACGAGCAGTACTTC
CSARDWGQGSSYEQYF
>TRBV7-9|-|TRBD1|TRBJ1-3
TGTGCCAGCAGCAAAACAGGGGGCTCTGGAAACACCATATATTTT
CASSKTGGSGNTIYF
>TRBV12-3/TRBV12-4|many|-|TRBJ1-5
TGTGCCAGCAGTTTCGGCAGAAGCAATCAGCCCCAGCATTTT
CASSFGRSNQPQHF
>TRBV4-1|few|TRBD1|TRBJ2-6
TGCGCCAGCAGCCAAGAAGGGGGACAGGGGGCTGATGGGGCCAACGTCCTGACTTTC
CASSQEGGQGADGANVLTF
>TRBV6-1|many|-|TRBJ2-7
TGTGCCAGCACACCAGCGGCAGCAACCTACGAGCAGTACTTC
CASTPAAATYEQYF
>TRBV20-1|many|TRBD2|TRBJ2-1
TGCAGTGCTCTGACTAGCGGGACGTACAATGAGCAGTTCTTC
CSALTSGTYNEQFF
>TRBV11-2|many|TRBD2|TRBJ2-2
TGTGCCAGCAGCGCCGGACTAGCGGGGGCCACCGGGGAGCTGTTTTTT
CASSAGLAGATGELFF
>TRBV30|-|TRBD1|TRBJ1-1
TGTGCCTGGAGTGTATGGGGACAGGGCAGGAACACTGAAGCTTTCTTT
CAWSVWGQGRNTEAFF
>TRBV7-2|many|TRBD2|TRBJ2-1
TGTGCCAGCACCCAGGTGATAGCGGGAGGGTTCTACAATGAGCAGTTCTTC
CASTQVIAGGFYNEQFF
>TRBV27|-|TRBD2|TRBJ2-1
TGTGCCAGCAGTTTAGACTGGGTCAGGGCTAGCGGGGAGAGGGGTATAAATGAGCAGTTCTTC
CASSLDWVRASGERGINEQFF
>TRBV19|-|TRBD2|TRBJ2-1
TGTGCCAGTAGTATGCTGTCTAGCGGGAGTTACAATGAGCAGTTCTTC
CASSMLSSGSYNEQFF
>TRBV12-3/TRBV12-4|-|-|TRBJ1-1
TGTGCCAGCAGTTTCCGCAGGGGTAGAAACACTGAAGCTTTCTTT
CASSFRRGRNTEAFF